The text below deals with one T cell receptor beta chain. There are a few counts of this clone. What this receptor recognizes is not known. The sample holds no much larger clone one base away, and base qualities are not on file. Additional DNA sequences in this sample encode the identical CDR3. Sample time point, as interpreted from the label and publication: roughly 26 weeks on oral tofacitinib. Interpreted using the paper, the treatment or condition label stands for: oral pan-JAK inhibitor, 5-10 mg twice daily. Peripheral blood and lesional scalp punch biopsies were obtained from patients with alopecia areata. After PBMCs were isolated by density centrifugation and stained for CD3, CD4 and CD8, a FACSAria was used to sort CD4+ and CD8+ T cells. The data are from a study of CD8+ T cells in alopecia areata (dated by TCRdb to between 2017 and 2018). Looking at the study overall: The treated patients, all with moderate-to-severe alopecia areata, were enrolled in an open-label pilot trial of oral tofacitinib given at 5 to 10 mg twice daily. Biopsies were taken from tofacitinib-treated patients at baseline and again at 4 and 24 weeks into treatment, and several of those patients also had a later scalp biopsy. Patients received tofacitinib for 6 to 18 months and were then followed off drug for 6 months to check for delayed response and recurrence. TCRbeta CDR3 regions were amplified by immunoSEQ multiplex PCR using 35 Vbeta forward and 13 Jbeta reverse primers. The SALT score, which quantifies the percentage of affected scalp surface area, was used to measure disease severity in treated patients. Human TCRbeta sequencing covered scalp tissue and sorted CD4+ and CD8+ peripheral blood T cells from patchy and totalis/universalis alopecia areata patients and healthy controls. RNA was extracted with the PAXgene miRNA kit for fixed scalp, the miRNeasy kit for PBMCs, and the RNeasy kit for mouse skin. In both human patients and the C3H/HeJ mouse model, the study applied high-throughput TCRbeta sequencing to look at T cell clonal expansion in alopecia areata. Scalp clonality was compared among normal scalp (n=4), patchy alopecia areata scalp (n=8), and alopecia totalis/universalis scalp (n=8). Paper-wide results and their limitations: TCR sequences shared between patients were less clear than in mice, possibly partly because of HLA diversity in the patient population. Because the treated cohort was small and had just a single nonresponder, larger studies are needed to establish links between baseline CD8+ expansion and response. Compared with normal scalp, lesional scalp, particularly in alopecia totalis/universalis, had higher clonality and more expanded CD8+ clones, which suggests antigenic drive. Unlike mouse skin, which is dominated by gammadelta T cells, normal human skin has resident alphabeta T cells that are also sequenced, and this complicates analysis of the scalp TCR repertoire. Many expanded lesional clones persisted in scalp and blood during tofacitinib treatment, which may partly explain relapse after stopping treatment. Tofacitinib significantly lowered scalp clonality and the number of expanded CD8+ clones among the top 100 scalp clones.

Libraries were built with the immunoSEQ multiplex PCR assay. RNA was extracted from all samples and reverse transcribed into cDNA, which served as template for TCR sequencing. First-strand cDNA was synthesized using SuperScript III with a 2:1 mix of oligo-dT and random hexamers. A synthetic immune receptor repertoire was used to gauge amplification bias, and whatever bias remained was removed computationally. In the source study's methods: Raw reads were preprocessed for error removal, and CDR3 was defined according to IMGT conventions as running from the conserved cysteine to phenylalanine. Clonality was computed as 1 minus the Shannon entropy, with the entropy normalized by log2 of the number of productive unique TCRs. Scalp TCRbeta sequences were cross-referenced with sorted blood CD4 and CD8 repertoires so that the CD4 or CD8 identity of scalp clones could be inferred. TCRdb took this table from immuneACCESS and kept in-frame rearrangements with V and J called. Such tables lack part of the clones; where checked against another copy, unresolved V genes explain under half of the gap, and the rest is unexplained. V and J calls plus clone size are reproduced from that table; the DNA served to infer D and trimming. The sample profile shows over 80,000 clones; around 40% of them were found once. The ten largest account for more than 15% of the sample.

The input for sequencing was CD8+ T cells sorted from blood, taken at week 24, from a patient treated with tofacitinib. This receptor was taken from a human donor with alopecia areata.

The CDR3 reads CASSVGYGNEQFF. The DNA sequence is given as TGTGCCAGCAGCGTTGGTTACGGCAATGAGCAGTTCTTC. Here the chain combines TRBV9 and TRBJ2-1; the D gene is unclear. V and J lose 2 bases and 6 bases, and a span of 9 bases separates them. CDR3 length: 13 amino acids, cysteine to phenylalanine. The kept DNA is CDR3 alone, 39 bases in frame from the first base. Via the germline V gene, CDR1 is SGDLS and CDR2 YYNGEE.